The clone carrying this T cell receptor beta chain occurred once. The data were taken from a study of blood T cell repertoires in COVID-19. Clones were read by immunoSEQ multiplex PCR, and TCRdb kept only the in-frame ones, dropping some. The top ten clones hold approximately 5.5% of a sample with hundreds of thousands of clones, about 84% of them seen once. The CDR3 totals 14 residues. V lost 1 base, J lost 5 bases, and 3 bases stayed unmatched. The germline CDR1 and CDR2 sequences are SGHRS and YFSETQ. This rearrangement joins TRBV5-1 to TRBJ2-3, with 8 bases lining up with TRBD1. The receptor comes from a woman aged 80 or over with COVID-19, enrolled during active disease. Sequenced sample: peripheral blood. The chain's CDR3 is CASSLSRGQDTQYF. In DNA, the CDR3 is TGCGCCAGCAGCTTGAGCAGGGGGCAAGATACGCAGTATTTT.